This T cell receptor beta chain was profiled in a study of T cell responses to AZD1222 COVID-19 vaccine. Produced via immunoSEQ multiplex PCR; TCRdb's table is partial and in-frame only. The sample shows about 90,000 clones, 70% to 90% of them seen only once. The germline gives CDR1 GTSNPN, CDR2 SVGIG (reference sequence). V lost 3 bases and J 5 bases, leaving 10 bases between the germline ends. CDR3 length: 13 residues. The sequencing here drew on peripheral blood, taken 28 days after the second AZD1222 dose. The V call is TRBV30, the J call TRBJ1-4; no reliable D call. This receptor was obtained from an adult who received the AZD1222 COVID-19 vaccine. CDR3 nucleotide sequence: TGTGCCTGGAGCCCGGGGTTCAATGAAAAACTGTTTTTT. Residues: CAWSPGFNEKLFF.